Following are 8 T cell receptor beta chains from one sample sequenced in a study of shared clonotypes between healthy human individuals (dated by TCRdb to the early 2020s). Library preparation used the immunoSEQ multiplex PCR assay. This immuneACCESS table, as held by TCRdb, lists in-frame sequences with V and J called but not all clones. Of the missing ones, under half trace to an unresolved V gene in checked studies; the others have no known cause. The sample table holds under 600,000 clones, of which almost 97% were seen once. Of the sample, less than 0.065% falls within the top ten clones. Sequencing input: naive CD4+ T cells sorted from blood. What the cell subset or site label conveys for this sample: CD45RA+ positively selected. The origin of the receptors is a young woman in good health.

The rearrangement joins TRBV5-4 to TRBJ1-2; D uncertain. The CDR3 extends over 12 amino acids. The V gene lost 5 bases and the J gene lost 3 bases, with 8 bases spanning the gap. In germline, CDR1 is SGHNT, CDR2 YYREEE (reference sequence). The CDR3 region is CASRRADYGYTF. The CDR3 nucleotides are TGTGCCAGCAGGAGGGCGGACTATGGCTACACCTTC.

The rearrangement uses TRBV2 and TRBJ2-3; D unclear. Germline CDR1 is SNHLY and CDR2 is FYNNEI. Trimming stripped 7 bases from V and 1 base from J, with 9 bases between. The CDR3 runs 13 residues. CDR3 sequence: CASTSRRTDTQYF. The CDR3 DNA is TGTGCCAGCACTAGTCGACGCACAGATACGCAGTATTTT.

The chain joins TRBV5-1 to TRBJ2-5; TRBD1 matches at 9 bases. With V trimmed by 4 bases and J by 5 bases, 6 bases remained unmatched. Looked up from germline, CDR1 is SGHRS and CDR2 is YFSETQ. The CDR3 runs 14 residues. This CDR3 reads CASSRIQGAETQYF. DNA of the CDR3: TGCGCCAGCAGCCGCATACAGGGGGCGGAGACCCAGTACTTC.

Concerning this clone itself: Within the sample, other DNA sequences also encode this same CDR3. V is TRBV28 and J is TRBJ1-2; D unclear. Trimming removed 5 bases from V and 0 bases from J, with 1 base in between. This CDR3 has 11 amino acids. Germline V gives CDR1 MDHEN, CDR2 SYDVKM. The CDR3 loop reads CASSPNYGYTF. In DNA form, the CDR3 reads TGTGCCAGCAGTCCTAACTATGGCTACACCTTC.

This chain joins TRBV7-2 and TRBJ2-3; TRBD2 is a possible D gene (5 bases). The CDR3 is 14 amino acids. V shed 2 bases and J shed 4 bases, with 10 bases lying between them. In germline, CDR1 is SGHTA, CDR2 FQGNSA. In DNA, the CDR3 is TGTGCCAGCAGCTTACCGGGGTTTGCAGATACGCAGTATTTT. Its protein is CASSLPGFADTQYF.

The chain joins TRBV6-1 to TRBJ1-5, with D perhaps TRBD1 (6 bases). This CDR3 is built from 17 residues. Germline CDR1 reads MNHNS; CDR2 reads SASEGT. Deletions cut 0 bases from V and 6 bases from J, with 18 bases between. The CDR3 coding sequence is TGTGCCAGCAGTGAAGCGTTCGTTTTCGGGGGGCGTCAGCCCCAGCATTTT. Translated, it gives CASSEAFVFGGRQPQHF.

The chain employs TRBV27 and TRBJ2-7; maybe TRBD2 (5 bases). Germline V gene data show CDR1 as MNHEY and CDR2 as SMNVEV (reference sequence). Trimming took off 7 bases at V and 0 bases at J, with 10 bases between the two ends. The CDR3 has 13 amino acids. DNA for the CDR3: TGTGCCAGCAAGGACTCCCTCTCCTACGAGCAGTACTTC. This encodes CASKDSLSYEQYF.

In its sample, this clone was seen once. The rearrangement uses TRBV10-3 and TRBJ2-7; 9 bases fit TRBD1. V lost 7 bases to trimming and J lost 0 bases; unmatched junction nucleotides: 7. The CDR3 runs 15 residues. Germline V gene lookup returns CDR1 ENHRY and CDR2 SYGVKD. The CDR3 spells CAINEGQGSSYEQYF. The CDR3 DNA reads TGTGCCATCAACGAGGGACAGGGAAGCTCCTACGAGCAGTACTTC.